One and the same sample provided the 6 T cell receptor beta chains below, sequenced in a study of T cell repertoires in cytomegalovirus infection. TCRdb reprocessed the reads with MiXCR, giving one entry per CDR3 protein. The sample contains 76,000 or so distinct CDR3 sequences, 3% to 4.5% of which appear only once. Material for sequencing was PBMCs. These receptors were obtained from a human donor in good health (CMV status not recorded). Some clones in this sample may be carry-over from other donors' samples.

This clonotype occurred many times. The chain combines TRBV7-9 with TRBJ2-5; 9 nucleotides align to TRBD2. Germline lookup yields CDR1 SEHNR and CDR2 FQNEAQ (reference sequence). The junction had 14 bases not matched to a gene; V was cut back by 8 bases and J by 7 bases. The CDR3 sequence is 15 residues long. The DNA of the CDR3 is TGTGCCAGCTACACGACCCAGCGGGGGGATCCGACCCAGTACTTC. It codes for CASYTTQRGDPTQYF.

This clonotype has a count of ten or more. The V and J genes are TRBV29-1 and TRBJ1-2; unclear D gene. This CDR3 contains 10 residues. The V end lost 7 bases, the J end lost 14 bases, and 17 bases lay between the germline ends. In germline, CDR1 is SQVTM, CDR2 ANQGSEA. CDR3 amino acids: CSASVEDRTF. DNA for the CDR3: TGCAGCGCAAGTGTAGAAGATCGAACCTTC. Supplemented by reference TRBV29-1 and TRBJ1-2, the full variable domain reads SAVISQKPSRDICQRGTSLTIQCQVDSQVTMMFWYRQQPGQSLTLIATANQGSEATYESGFVIDKFPISRPNLTFSTLTVSNMSPEDSSIYLCSASVEDRTFGSGTRLTVV.

This clonotype was detected ten times or more. The genes are TRBV20-1 and TRBJ1-6, with D tentatively TRBD1 (5 bases). Germline V CDR1 and CDR2: DFQATT, SNEGSKA (reference sequence). There are 14 residues in the CDR3. Trimming pared 6 bases from V and 4 bases from J, leaving 13 bases between. CDR3 sequence: CSAYSTEYNSPLHF. CDR3 DNA sequence: TGCAGTGCCTATTCGACAGAGTATAATTCACCCCTCCACTTT.

This clonotype appeared many times. The V gene is TRBV28, the J gene TRBJ1-1; the D is unclear. This CDR3 spans 12 amino acids. Deletions cut 2 bases from V and 8 bases from J, with 9 bases between. The germline V gene encodes CDR1 MDHEN and CDR2 SYDVKM. The CDR3 reads CASSLRPWEAFF. The CDR3, as DNA: TGTGCCAGCAGTTTAAGACCATGGGAAGCTTTCTTT.

This clonotype was seen repeatedly, ten times or more. V gene TRBV20-1 combines with J gene TRBJ2-7; TRBD1 matches at 9 bases. Trimming at V came to 1 base and at J to 4 bases, leaving 11 bases not matched to a gene. The CDR3 has 16 residues. The V gene's germline CDR1 is DFQATT and CDR2 SNEGSKA (reference sequence). The CDR3 protein is CSARGTGAGLGYEQYF. The CDR3, as DNA: TGCAGTGCTAGAGGGACAGGGGCTGGGCTTGGGTACGAGCAGTACTTC.

This clonotype is labeled medium-sized (0.01 to 0.1%). V and J are TRBV7-2 and TRBJ2-7, with a tentative D call TRBD1 (6 bases). The CDR3 runs 17 residues. Germline V gene data show CDR1 as SGHTA and CDR2 as FQGNSA. V was clipped by 4 bases and J by 7 bases, with 26 bases between them. CDR3 protein: CASSSLDYREKGPEQYF. CDR3 DNA: TGTGCCAGCAGCTCACTCGACTACAGGGAAAAGGGACCGGAGCAGTACTTC.